The 3 T cell receptor beta chains below all came from one sample that was sequenced in a study of blood T cells in healthy people across ages. A sample-barcoded 5' primer and a J-beta primer mix were used in a second PCR of roughly 6 to 11 cycles. TCRdb used MiXCR to reprocess the 5' RACE reads, holding one entry per CDR3 protein. The sample consists of around 970,000 distinct CDR3 sequences, about 53% of them appearing once. The material sequenced was blood. The receptors were sampled from a woman aged 60-70 years in good health.

The gene calls are TRBV20-1 and TRBJ2-7; TRBD2 aligns across 10 bases. The J segment lost 7 bases and the V segment lost 1 base, leaving 10 bases of the junction unmatched. The CDR3 has 15 amino acids. From germline, CDR1 is DFQATT and CDR2 SNEGSKA (reference sequence). In DNA, the CDR3 is TGCAGTGCTAGAGCGCTAGCGGGAGTGGGATTGGAGCAGTACTTC. Its protein is CSARALAGVGLEQYF.

This clonotype was seen only a few times. This chain links TRBV20-1 with TRBJ1-1; D gene uncertain. Trimming removed 6 bases at V and 1 base at J, with 15 bases between. The CDR3 has 14 amino acids. Germline CDR1 and CDR2: DFQATT and SNEGSKA (reference sequence). The CDR3 bases are TGCAGTGCCCCGAAAACCGACCCGAACACTGAAGCTTTCTTT. Protein sequence: CSAPKTDPNTEAFF.

The chain combines TRBV5-1 with TRBJ1-1; no clear D gene. The CDR3 has 13 residues. V shed 2 bases and J shed 2 bases, with 7 bases lying between them. Germline assignment: CDR1 SGHRS and CDR2 YFSETQ. Here the CDR3 reads CASSFDANTEAFF. The CDR3 DNA follows: TGCGCCAGCAGCTTCGACGCTAACACTGAAGCTTTCTTT. The full variable domain, with the rest looked up from reference TRBV5-1 and TRBJ1-1, is KAGVTQTPRYLIKTRGQQVTLSCSPISGHRSVSWYQQTPGQGLQFLFEYFSETQRNKGNFPGRFSGRQFSNSRSEMNVSTLELGDSALYLCASSFDANTEAFFGQGTRLTVV.